This T cell receptor beta chain was identified during a study of T cell repertoires in cytomegalovirus infection. As for the study in general: Shared public TCR beta signatures pointed to both CMV infection and a matching HLA type.

TCRdb re-called the reads with MiXCR, one entry per CDR3 protein. The table has about 260,000 distinct CDR3 sequences, 9.1% seen once; the top ten hold more than 12%. This clonotype was recorded a few times. Trimming took 1 base from V and 4 from J, leaving 16 bases between them. Per the germline V gene, CDR1 is SGHVS and CDR2 is FQNEAQ. This CDR3 region has 16 residues. The source is a human donor in good health (CMV status not recorded). Some clones in this sample may be carry-over from other donors' samples. The sequencing sample was made of PBMCs. This chain joins TRBV7-8 and TRBJ1-2, with D maybe TRBD1 (5 bases). The CDR3, as DNA: TGTGCCAGCAGCTTAGGGGGTTCCAGGGAAGGCTATGGCTACACCTTC. This codes for CASSLGGSREGYGYTF.